The 29 T cell receptor beta chains below all came from one sample that was sequenced in a study of T cell clonality in common variable immunodeficiency. TCRdb's table, derived via immunoSEQ multiplex PCR, lists solely in-frame clones and lacks some. This sample comprises under 45,000 clones, none seen once only. Sequencing input: peripheral blood mononuclear cells. The source is a person aged 18 to 70 in good health.

This clone was recorded at least ten times. Read coverage stops 3 residues before the CDR3 terminus; the germline J gene supplies the remainder. V and J are TRBV14 and TRBJ2-2; 8 bases map to TRBD1. Germline values: CDR1 SGHDN, CDR2 FVKESK. The CDR3 sequence is 16 residues long. The V gene end was trimmed by 1 base and the J gene end by 4 bases; junction bases not matched to a gene: 5. CDR3 sequence: CASSQGHRGVTGELFF. The part of the CDR3 DNA that was read is TGTGCCAGCAGCCAAGGGCACAGGGGGGTCACCGGGGAG.

This clone showed up many times. The read ends 3 residues before the CDR3 terminus; that terminus is restored from the germline J gene. The rearrangement links TRBV6-1 to TRBJ2-7; TRBD2 is a possible D gene (5 bases). V shed 4 bases and J shed 4 bases, with 17 bases lying between them. In germline, CDR1 is MNHNS, CDR2 SASEGT. The CDR3 extends over 15 amino acids. CDR3 DNA (partial): TGTGCCAGCAGTGTGGGAGCCAACCGCGGGTACGAG. Translated: CASSVGANRGYE. From start to end, the CDR3 is CASSVGANRGYEQYF.

This clone was detected many times. The read falls 3 residues short of the CDR3 end, and the missing part is taken from the germline J gene. The rearrangement joins TRBV5-1 to TRBJ2-1; TRBD2 agrees at 12 bases. This CDR3 has 17 amino acids. Germline CDR1 reads SGHRS; CDR2 reads YFSETQ. J lost 3 bases, V lost 3 bases, and 7 bases had no gene match. Partial CDR3 DNA: TGCGCCAGCAGCTCTCTACTAGCGGGGGGACACTACAATGAG. It yields the protein CASSSLLAGGHYNE. The CDR3 in full is CASSSLLAGGHYNEQFF.

In its sample, this clone was seen many times. The DNA ends 3 residues before the CDR3 does, and the rest of the CDR3 is filled in from the germline J gene. The chain recombines TRBV28 with TRBJ1-4; 9 bases agree with TRBD1. V dropped 3 bases and J dropped 7; count of bases not matched to a gene: 9. Germline V CDR1 and CDR2: MDHEN, SYDVKM. This CDR3 region has 16 residues. The DNA read from the CDR3 is TGTGCCAGCAGTTTGTTGCCGGGACAGGGAAGTGAAAAA. Translation gives CASSLLPGQGSEK. The CDR3, in full, reads CASSLLPGQGSEKLFF.

This clone appeared many times. The read comes to an end 3 residues before the CDR3 does, leaving the germline J gene to fill in the end. The chain couples TRBV29-1 to TRBJ1-2, with 10 bases that match TRBD1. V shed 6 bases, J shed 3 bases, and the junction held 7 bases outside the gene matches. Germline V gives CDR1 SQVTM, CDR2 ANQGSEA. The CDR3 is made up of 14 amino acids. The sequenced part of the CDR3 DNA is TGCAGCGTCAACCGACAGGGGGCGCACTATGGC. Translation: CSVNRQGAHYG. The complete CDR3 reads CSVNRQGAHYGYTF.

Concerning this clone itself: The sequenced fragment ends 3 residues before the CDR3 boundary, so the rest is inferred from the germline J gene. The V and J genes are TRBV18 and TRBJ2-7; 9 bases agree with TRBD1. The CDR3 length is 15 residues. Looked up from germline, CDR1 is KGHSH and CDR2 is LQKENI. After removal of 3 bases from V and 5 bases from J, the junction contained 8 bases not matched to a gene. The CDR3 region is CASSPRTGVSDEQYF. The CDR3 bases that were read are TGTGCCAGCTCACCCCGGACAGGGGTGTCCGACGAG.

At least ten counts were recorded for this clone. The observed sequence ends 3 residues before the CDR3 terminus, with the missing tail filled in from the germline J gene. The chain uses TRBV19 and TRBJ2-1; 9 nucleotides agree with TRBD2. From germline, CDR1 is LNHDA and CDR2 SQIVND (reference sequence). The length of the CDR3 is 14 residues. After removal of 6 bases from V and 6 bases from J, the junction contained 6 bases not matched to a gene. This chain's CDR3 is CASSAGTSSNEQFF. The DNA read from the CDR3 is TGTGCCAGTAGCGCCGGGACTAGCAGCAATGAG.

In its sample, this clone was seen many times. CDR3 DNA, as far as it was read: TGTGCCAGCAGTGTGGCTACAGGGTCCGGAAACACC. Its protein product is CASSVATGSGNT. The full-length CDR3 reads as CASSVATGSGNTIYF. The chain carries TRBV6-1 and TRBJ1-3, with D maybe TRBD1 (6 bases). The read ends 3 residues early relative to the CDR3; the germline J gene fills the gap. This CDR3 spans 15 amino acids. V was cut by 4 bases and J by 4 bases, with 14 bases left in between. CDR1 and CDR2 from the germline V gene are MNHNS and SASEGT.

This clone qualifies as medium-sized. The sequenced part of the CDR3 DNA is TGTGCCAGCAGTATATTAGCGGGAGGGAACTACGAG. As protein: CASSILAGGNYE. The CDR3 reads in full as CASSILAGGNYEQYF. The gene calls are TRBV6-2 or TRBV6-3 and TRBJ2-7; 11 positions match TRBD2. The read comes to an end 3 residues before the CDR3 does, leaving the germline J gene to fill in the end. Germline V gives CDR1 MNHEY, CDR2 SVGEGT. This CDR3 comprises 15 residues. Losses at the gene ends were 5 bases for V and 3 bases for J; bases not matched to a gene: 6.

As for this clone: The read gets to within 3 residues of the CDR3 end, and the germline J gene fills in the rest. The chain joins TRBV19 to TRBJ1-2; no firm D call. The CDR3 is made up of 13 amino acids. Per germline, CDR1 LNHDA and CDR2 SQIVND (reference sequence). The V end was cut by 6 bases, the J end by 1 base, with 9 bases between. The CDR3 loop is CASSDTHNYGYTF. CDR3 DNA (partial): TGTGCCAGTAGCGACACACATAACTATGGC. The variable domain in full, completed from reference TRBV19 and TRBJ1-2, reads DGGITQSPKYLFRKEGQNVTLSCEQNLNHDAMYWYRQDPGQGLRLIYYSQIVNDFQKGDIAEGYSVSREKKESFPLTVTSAQKNPTAFYLCASSDTHNYGYTFGSGTRLTVV.

About this clone itself: Mismatch with germline at one junction end may stem from a read error. The read halts 3 residues ahead of the CDR3 end, with the missing end drawn from the germline J gene. V and J are TRBV7-9 and TRBJ2-3; TRBD1 agrees at 8 bases. The CDR3 is 15 amino acids. Per germline, CDR1 SEHNR and CDR2 FQNEAQ (reference sequence). CDR3 sequence reads: CSSSPTGDSNQPQYF. The part of the CDR3 DNA that was read is TGTTCCAGCAGCCCGACAGGGGATAGCAATCAGCCG.

This clone was recorded many times. The read ends 3 residues shy of where the CDR3 ends; the end is completed using the germline J gene. This rearrangement joins TRBV5-1 to TRBJ1-2; 8 positions agree with TRBD1. The germline gives CDR1 SGHRS, CDR2 YFSETQ. CDR3 size: 14 residues. With V trimmed by 4 bases and J by 0 bases, 2 bases remained unmatched. The sequenced part of the CDR3 DNA is TGCGCCAGCAGCCCACAGGGGGCTAACTATGGC. It specifies CASSPQGANYG. In full, the CDR3 is CASSPQGANYGYTF.

This clone was counted at least ten times. The read falls 3 residues short of the CDR3 end, and the missing part is taken from the germline J gene. The rearrangement joins TRBV20-1 to TRBJ1-3, with D tentatively TRBD1 (5 bases). The CDR3 runs to 16 residues. Germline values: CDR1 DFQATT, CDR2 SNEGSKA (reference sequence). Deletions cut 0 bases from V and 1 base from J, with 13 bases between. CDR3 residues: CSARDSKGLSGNTIYF. The covered CDR3 bases are TGCAGTGCTAGAGATTCAAAGGGGCTTTCTGGAAACACC.

As regards this clone: The read falls 3 residues short of the CDR3 end, and the missing part is taken from the germline J gene. The chain carries TRBV16 and TRBJ2-7, with D unresolved. The CDR3 has 13 residues. Germline V CDR1 and CDR2: KGHSY, FQNENV. Between the trimmed V and J ends, which lost 3 bases and 2 bases, there was a span of 8 bases. CDR3 residues: CASSHPQTYEQYF. The sequenced CDR3 bases are TGTGCCAGCAGCCACCCCCAGACCTACGAG.

In this sample, this clone turned up a few times. The read halts 3 residues ahead of the CDR3 end, with the missing end drawn from the germline J gene. The V and J genes are TRBV7-6 and TRBJ2-7, with 13 bases aligning to TRBD2. The length of the CDR3 is 16 residues. Trimming removed 1 base from V and 2 bases from J; junction bases left unmatched: 2. The germline gives CDR1 SGHVS, CDR2 FNYEAQ. CDR3 in amino acids: CASSLGTSGGTYEQYF. Partial CDR3 DNA: TGTGCCAGCAGCTTAGGGACTAGCGGGGGCACCTACGAG. Together with reference TRBV7-6 and TRBJ2-7, the CDR3 gives the full variable domain: GAGVSQSPRYKVTKRGQDVALRCDPISGHVSLYWYRQALGQGPEFLTYFNYEAQQDKSGLPNDRFSAERPEGSISTLTIQRTEQRDSAMYRCASSLGTSGGTYEQYFGPGTRLTVT.

This clone was counted ten times or more. The read ends 3 residues before the CDR3 terminus; that terminus is restored from the germline J gene. The chain links TRBV30 to TRBJ2-3; possible D gene TRBD1, 6 bases. This CDR3 contains 12 residues. Germline loops: CDR1 GTSNPN, CDR2 SVGIG (reference sequence). With 4 bases removed from V and 6 bases from J, the gap between germline ends came to 11 bases. The CDR3 spells CAWKGEPDTQYF. Partial CDR3 DNA: TGTGCCTGGAAGGGGGAGCCCGATACG.

A remark on this clone: The DNA ends 3 residues before the CDR3 does, and the rest of the CDR3 is filled in from the germline J gene. The chain uses TRBV6-1 and TRBJ1-6; no clear D. Deletions cut 3 bases from V and 9 bases from J, with 6 bases between. The CDR3 runs 12 residues. Germline V gene sequence: CDR1 MNHNS, CDR2 SASEGT. CDR3 DNA (partial): TGTGCCAGCAGTGAGCTCAGTTCACCC. Translation: CASSELSSP. The CDR3 in its entirety is CASSELSSPLHF.

At least ten counts were recorded for this clone. The read stops 3 residues short of the end of the CDR3; the missing end is completed from the germline J gene. The rearrangement uses TRBV18 and TRBJ2-7; D uncertain. V was clipped by 2 bases and J by 2 bases, with 7 bases between them. The CDR3 consists of 13 residues. The germline V gene encodes CDR1 KGHSH and CDR2 LQKENI. CDR3 DNA (partial): TGTGCCAGCTCACCAGAAACTACCTACGAG. It is translated as CASSPETTYE. In full, the CDR3 is CASSPETTYEQYF.

This clone occurred many times. The covered CDR3 bases are TGTGCCAGTAGTATGTGGCGGGAGAGCTCCTACAATGAG. Translating gives CASSMWRESSYNE. The whole CDR3 reads CASSMWRESSYNEQFF. The V call is TRBV19, the J call TRBJ2-1, with 7 bases matching TRBD2. The CDR3 is cut off 3 residues early in the read; its end comes from the germline J gene. Unmatched junction bases numbered 5, after V lost 3 bases and J lost 0 bases. CDR1 LNHDA and CDR2 SQIVND come from the germline V gene (reference sequence). The CDR3 runs 16 residues.

This clone was counted at least ten times. The read is 3 residues too short to cover the CDR3 end, so that end is filled in from the germline J gene. V usage is TRBV5-1 and J usage is TRBJ2-7; TRBD1 might be the D (6 bases). V was clipped by 0 bases and J by 0 bases, with 13 bases between them. CDR1 and CDR2 from the germline V gene are SGHRS and YFSETQ. This CDR3 is 16 amino acids long. This CDR3 is CASSLDRDITSYEQYF. The sequenced part of the CDR3 DNA is TGCGCCAGCAGCTTGGACCGGGACATTACCTCCTACGAG.

This clone came up a few times. The read comes to an end 3 residues before the CDR3 does, leaving the germline J gene to fill in the end. The chain joins TRBV19 to TRBJ2-1, with a tentative D call TRBD1 (7 bases). This CDR3 spans 15 amino acids. Deletions cut 5 bases from V and 5 bases from J, with 16 bases between. Germline lookup yields CDR1 LNHDA and CDR2 SQIVND (reference sequence). The CDR3 bases that were read are TGTGCCAGTAGTCCCGGAGGGGGCTACGACAATGAG. Amino acid sequence: CASSPGGGYDNE. The whole CDR3 sequence reads CASSPGGGYDNEQFF.

In its sample, this clone was seen many times. The read halts 3 residues ahead of the CDR3 end, with the missing end drawn from the germline J gene. This rearrangement joins TRBV18 to TRBJ2-5, with TRBD2 matching 8 bases. The V gene end was trimmed by 2 bases and the J gene end by 2 bases; junction bases not matched to a gene: 13. The CDR3 runs to 18 residues. The germline gives CDR1 KGHSH, CDR2 LQKENI. CDR3 protein: CASSPKVWAGGPQETQYF. The sequenced CDR3 bases are TGTGCCAGCTCACCAAAGGTTTGGGCGGGAGGCCCTCAAGAGACC.

This clone came up a few times. With the read ending 3 residues before the CDR3 end, the germline J gene is used to fill in that end. The chain is built from TRBV2 and TRBJ2-1; 8 nucleotides match TRBD2. The CDR3 has 15 amino acids. Germline V lookup: CDR1 SNHLY, CDR2 FYNNEI. The junction had 8 bases not matched to a gene; V was cut back by 9 bases and J by 1 base. The CDR3 is CARTLAVRSYNEQFF. The covered CDR3 bases are TGTGCCAGAACACTAGCGGTAAGGTCCTACAATGAG.

A remark on this clone: The read ends 3 residues before the CDR3 terminus; that terminus is restored from the germline J gene. The chain combines TRBV10-2 with TRBJ2-3, with D possibly TRBD2 on 5 matching bases. The V end lost 8 bases, the J end lost 3 bases, and 18 bases lay between the germline ends. The CDR3 covers 15 residues. In germline, CDR1 is WSHSY, CDR2 SAAADI. CDR3 region: CASALGLPKTDTQYF. The CDR3 DNA, read in part, is TGCGCCAGCGCTTTAGGACTCCCCAAAACAGATACG.

This clone was detected ten times or more. The CDR3 extends 3 residues past the end of the read, so its final part is completed from the germline J gene. The chain couples TRBV13 to TRBJ2-5; D unclear. This CDR3 comprises 13 residues. Germline V gene data show CDR1 as PRHDT and CDR2 as FYEKMQ (reference sequence). The sequenced CDR3 bases are TGTGCCAGCAGCTTGTATAGAAGCGAAACC. As protein: CASSLYRSET. The whole CDR3 sequence is CASSLYRSETQYF.

Many counts were recorded for this clone. The CDR3 sequence is CASIATGTPNTEAFF. The covered CDR3 bases are TGTGCCAGCATTGCGACCGGGACACCGAACACTGAA. The chain has TRBV5-4 and TRBJ1-1; perhaps TRBD1 as D (6 bases). The read ends 3 residues shy of where the CDR3 ends; the end is completed using the germline J gene. This CDR3 is 15 amino acids long. Germline lookup yields CDR1 SGHNT and CDR2 YYREEE (reference sequence). The V gene lost 6 bases and the J gene lost 1 base, with 16 bases spanning the gap.

This clone came up many times. The CDR3 bases that were read are TGTGCCAGCAGCCAAGGGACAGGGAGCTTCATGAACACTGAA. Translating gives CASSQGTGSFMNTE. The full CDR3 protein reads CASSQGTGSFMNTEAFF. The genes are TRBV4-2 and TRBJ1-1; 8 positions agree with TRBD1. The read ends 3 residues shy of where the CDR3 ends; the end is completed using the germline J gene. CDR3 length: 17 amino acids. V lost 1 base to trimming and J lost 0 bases; unmatched junction nucleotides: 7. Germline lookup yields CDR1 LGHNA and CDR2 YNFKEQ.

The table lists this clone with many counts. The chain's CDR3 is CASSLLGTGASFSEQFF. The sequenced CDR3 bases are TGTGCCAGCAGCTTATTAGGGACAGGGGCATCTTTCAGTGAG. The chain recombines TRBV7-6 with TRBJ2-1, with TRBD1 matching 10 bases. Read sequence stops 3 residues before the CDR3 end, and the germline J gene provides the missing end. Germline assignment: CDR1 SGHVS and CDR2 FNYEAQ. The J segment lost 9 bases and the V segment lost 2 bases, leaving 13 bases of the junction unmatched. This CDR3 is built from 17 residues. The whole variable domain, remainder taken from reference TRBV7-6 and TRBJ2-1, is GAGVSQSPRYKVTKRGQDVALRCDPISGHVSLYWYRQALGQGPEFLTYFNYEAQQDKSGLPNDRFSAERPEGSISTLTIQRTEQRDSAMYRCASSLLGTGASFSEQFFGPGTRLTVL.

With regard to this clone: The junction differs from germline at one of its ends, possibly a read error. The read ends 3 residues before the CDR3 terminus; that terminus is restored from the germline J gene. The chain uses TRBV20-1 and TRBJ2-7; 11 bases align to TRBD1. Germline V CDR1 and CDR2: DFQATT, SNEGSKA (reference sequence). The CDR3 runs 15 residues. The CDR3 spells CGATERTGGSYEQYF. The covered CDR3 bases are TGCGGTGCTACCGAAAGGACAGGGGGCAGTTACGAG.